Here is one TCR beta chain with its context. Its antigen is undetermined. Sequencing was performed with immunoSEQ multiplex PCR; in TCRdb, only in-frame clones are kept and a portion is missing. The sample has around 140,000 clones; roughly 90% are singletons. The data are from a study of T cell responses to AZD1222 COVID-19 vaccine. Overall study: Second-dose intervals near 4 or 12 weeks were combined. Study outcomes and limitations: Seropositive status at baseline applied to only 5 to 7 AZD1222 recipients. Clonal diversity was possibly underestimated, and white British individuals and females predominated among donors. CD4 TCRs associated with vaccination spanned spike, dominating at 160-218 and 743-854.

V lost 2 bases and J lost 6, with 11 bases in between. The CDR3 consists of 13 residues. Per germline, CDR1 KGHSH and CDR2 LQKENI. The receptor was isolated from an adult in good health. The sequencing here drew on peripheral blood, taken on day 0 of AZD1222 vaccination. This sequence joins TRBV18 and TRBJ2-7, with a weak D call TRBD2 (5 bases). Written as DNA, the CDR3 is TGTGCCAGCTCACCATCAGTGGCGGGCGAGCAGTACTTC. The encoded protein is CASSPSVAGEQYF.